Listed below are T cell receptor beta chains from one sample, sequenced in a study of OX40 agonist ivuxolimab in advanced cancers. This table comes from immunoSEQ multiplex PCR, and its TCRdb copy is limited to in-frame clones, with some not included. The repertoire holds about 71,000 clones, just under 95% seen once, with 15% to 18% in the top ten. The sequencing here drew on CD4+ or CD8+ T cells sorted from blood, taken in a trial of the OX40 agonist ivuxolimab. Receptors were obtained from an adult with an advanced solid tumor such as melanoma, head and neck, liver or kidney cancer. The CDR3 runs from the conserved cysteine through the conserved F or W. The D gene is left open where the match is weak. Size is omitted from some rows. Given values are once, few, many or a class for expanded clones.

size | J | V | D | DNA | CDR3
. | TRBJ1-2 | TRBV5-1 | . | TGCGCCAGCAGCTTGGCCCGGGTAGATTACACCTTC | CASSLARVDYTF
. | TRBJ2-7 | TRBV9 | TRBD1 | TGTGCCTCCGGGACAGGTTTGGAGCAGTACTTC | CASGTGLEQYF
few | TRBJ1-1 | TRBV7-9 | . | TGTGCCAGCAGCTCCGGCTCGGCGAACACTGAAGCTTTCTTT | CASSSGSANTEAFF
. | TRBJ1-1 | TRBV28 | . | TGTGCCAGCAGTCCTTGGGGGGGGGCGGCGAGTAACACTGAAGCTTTCTTT | CASSPWGGAASNTEAFF
. | TRBJ2-1 | TRBV27 | . | TGTGCCAGCAGTCCGGTCGGCTCCTACAATGAGCAGTTCTTC | CASSPVGSYNEQFF
. | TRBJ2-1 | TRBV9 | . | TGTGCCAGCAGCGTAAGAGTAGGGCCCGATGAGCAGTTCTTC | CASSVRVGPDEQFF
once | TRBJ1-2 | TRBV11-2 | TRBD1 | TGTGCCAGCAGCTCAGGGGGCCGTGGCTACACCTTC | CASSSGGRGYTF
. | TRBJ2-7 | TRBV4-3 | . | TGCGCCAGCAGCCAACGGGACTCGAGCTCCTACGAGCAGTACTTC | CASSQRDSSSYEQYF
. | TRBJ1-5 | TRBV9 | . | TGTGCCAGCAGCGTAGCGGGATGGGGTCAGCCCCAGCATTTT | CASSVAGWGQPQHF
. | TRBJ2-3 | TRBV6-6 | . | TGTGCCAGCAGTGCTGAATTAGCGGATCAAAACTATACGCAGTATTTT | CASSAELADQNYTQYF
. | TRBJ2-3 | TRBV7-6 | TRBD2 | TGTGCCAGCAGCTTAGGGGGGGGAGTCATGGATACGCAGTATTTT | CASSLGGGVMDTQYF
. | TRBJ1-1 | TRBV28 | . | TGTGCCAGCAGCCAAAAAAAGACAGTCATGAACACTGAAGCTTTCTTT | CASSQKKTVMNTEAFF
. | TRBJ2-1 | TRBV28 | . | TGTGCCAGCAGTTTACCAATGAGAGAGCAGTTCTTC | CASSLPMREQFF
few | TRBJ2-7 | TRBV28 | . | TGTGCCAGCAGCCTGGCCACCGAGCAGTACTTC | CASSLATEQYF
. | TRBJ2-2 | TRBV7-7 | . | TGTGCTAGCAGCTTAGAAGGGCGCCCCAACACCGGGGAGCTGTTTTTT | CASSLEGRPNTGELFF
. | TRBJ1-5 | TRBV23-1 | TRBD1 | TGCGCCAGCAGTCAGTCGACAGGGGACAATCAGCCCCAGCATTTT | CASSQSTGDNQPQHF
. | TRBJ1-1 | TRBV10-2 | . | TGCGCCAGCATTAGGACGATTATGAACACTGAAGCTTTCTTT | CASIRTIMNTEAFF
. | TRBJ2-1 | TRBV4-3 | . | TGCGCCAGCAGCCAAGATAGCGGAGGGCCAAACAATGAGCAGTTCTTC | CASSQDSGGPNNEQFF
. | TRBJ2-1 | TRBV19 | . | TGTGCCAGTAAGACAGGACAGGGAGGGTCCTACAATGAGCAGTTCTTC | CASKTGQGGSYNEQFF
. | TRBJ1-4 | TRBV10-3 | . | TGTGCCATCAGTGAACAGGGATCGCAGGAAAAACTGTTTTTT | CAISEQGSQEKLFF
few | TRBJ1-5 | TRBV7-9 | . | TGTGCCAGCAGCTTAGGAGGGGGTAGCAATCAGCCCCAGCATTTT | CASSLGGGSNQPQHF
. | TRBJ2-7 | TRBV11-2 | TRBD1 | TGTGCCAGCAGCCCGGGGACAGGGGCCTACGAGCAGTACTTC | CASSPGTGAYEQYF